Listed below are T cell receptor beta chains from one sample, sequenced in a study of spatial heterogeneity in lung cancer. TCRdb re-called the 5' RACE reads through MiXCR, storing one row per CDR3 protein. The sample consists of roughly 71,000 distinct CDR3 sequences, roughly 8.9% of them appearing once. The source was PBMCs, collected at follow-up. Every receptor here comes from a female donor with early-stage non-small cell lung cancer. The CDR3 runs from the conserved cysteine through the conserved F or W. Fields, in order: CDR3 length, J gene, D gene, V gene, clone size, CDR3 DNA, CDR3 protein. The D gene is left open where the match is weak. Rows give clone size only sometimes, using once, few, many, or a class for an expanded clone.

>11|TRBJ2-1|-|TRBV3-1|many
TGTGCCAGCAAAGCCTACAATGAGCAGTTCTTC
CASKAYNEQFF
>14|TRBJ2-7|TRBD1|TRBV20-1|once
TGCAGTGCCATGCCCGGGACAGGGGTCGGCGAGCAGTACTTC
CSAMPGTGVGEQYF
>15|TRBJ1-2|-|TRBV5-1|many
TGCGCCAGCAGCTCTACCGGGACGGCGAACTATGGCTACACCTTC
CASSSTGTANYGYTF
>15|TRBJ2-1|TRBD2|TRBV11-2|few
TGTGCCAGCAGCTTAGATTTAGCGGGAGGGGCAGGGCAGTTCTTC
CASSLDLAGGAGQFF
>15|TRBJ1-5|-|TRBV6-5|many
TGTGCCAGCAGTTATAAGTGGGGCTCTAATCAGCCCCAGCATTTT
CASSYKWGSNQPQHF
>14|TRBJ2-1|-|TRBV20-1|many
TGCAGTGCAAGCCCCAGGGCGTCCCACAATGAGCAGTTCTTC
CSASPRASHNEQFF
>17|TRBJ2-2|-|TRBV7-2|-
TGTGCCAGCAGCTTAAAATTACGAACTTACAACACCGGGGAGCTGTTTTTT
CASSLKLRTYNTGELFF
>16|TRBJ2-1|TRBD1|TRBV5-1|-
TGCGCCAGCAGCTTGCTTGTGGGACAGGGATTAAATGAGCAGTTCTTC
CASSLLVGQGLNEQFF
>13|TRBJ2-7|-|TRBV20-1|few
TGCAGTGCTAGAGGGGGACCAGGATACGAGCAGTACTTC
CSARGGPGYEQYF
>16|TRBJ2-7|TRBD1|TRBV5-1|many
TGCGCCAGCAGTTTACCGTCCGGGACAGGGACCTACGAGCAGTACTTC
CASSLPSGTGTYEQYF
>16|TRBJ2-1|TRBD1|TRBV10-3|many
TGTGCCATCAGTGAGACCGGGACAGAGGGGATCAATGAGCAGTTCTTC
CAISETGTEGINEQFF
>17|TRBJ2-7|-|TRBV6-6|many
TGTGCCAGCAGTGGGACACGAGCCTCGGGGTCCGTCTACGAGCAGTACTTC
CASSGTRASGSVYEQYF
>17|TRBJ1-5|TRBD1|TRBV24-1|-
TGTGCCACCAGTGATGGAACCGGGACAGATGCTAATCAGCCCCAGCATTTT
CATSDGTGTDANQPQHF
>14|TRBJ1-1|-|TRBV7-3|many
TGTGCCAGCAGCTTAACGGGGGGCAACACTGAAGCTTTCTTT
CASSLTGGNTEAFF
>14|TRBJ2-1|-|TRBV6-2/TRBV6-3|many
TGTGCCAGCAGTTACGTACTAACCTACAATGAGCAGTTCTTC
CASSYVLTYNEQFF
>11|TRBJ2-3|-|TRBV7-9|many
TGTGCCAGCAGCCTCTCCGATACGCAGTATTTT
CASSLSDTQYF
>12|TRBJ2-1|-|TRBV5-6|many
TGTGCCAGCAGCTTGGGTGAACATGAGCAGTTCTTC
CASSLGEHEQFF